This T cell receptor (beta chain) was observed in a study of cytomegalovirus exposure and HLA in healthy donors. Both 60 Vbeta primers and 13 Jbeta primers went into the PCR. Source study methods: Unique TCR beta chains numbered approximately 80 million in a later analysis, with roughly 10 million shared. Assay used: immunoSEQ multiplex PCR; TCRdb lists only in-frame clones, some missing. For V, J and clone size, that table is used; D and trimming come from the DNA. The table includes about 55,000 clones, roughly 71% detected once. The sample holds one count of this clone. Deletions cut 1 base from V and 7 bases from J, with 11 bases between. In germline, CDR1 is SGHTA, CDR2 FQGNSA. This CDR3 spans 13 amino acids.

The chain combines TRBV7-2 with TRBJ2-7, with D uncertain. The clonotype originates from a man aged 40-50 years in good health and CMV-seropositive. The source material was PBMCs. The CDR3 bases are TGTGCCAGCAGCTTAGACGTCCGCCGGGAGCAGTACTTC. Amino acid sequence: CASSLDVRREQYF.